This T cell receptor (beta chain) was recorded in a study of T cells in Graves' hyperthyroidism and ophthalmopathy. This CDR3 has 11 residues. In germline, CDR1 is SEHNR, CDR2 FQNEAQ (reference sequence). The germline V and J ends were trimmed by 6 bases and 9 bases, with 11 bases remaining between them. Concerning this clonotype itself: The antigen is undetermined.

Diagnosis relied on clinical symptoms, serum thyroxine and TRAb, thyroid ultrasound and orbital computed tomography. TCR beta CDR3 regions were amplified from RNA transcripts. The study used the HTBI primer set for a first-round RT-PCR of the TCR CDR3. TCRdb passed the multiplex PCR reads through MiXCR, listing each CDR3 protein once. Of around 600,000 distinct CDR3 sequences in the sample, 40% to 55% were seen once. Study outcomes and limitations: Ophthalmopathy prediction by the model preceded onset by a median about 6 months. Researchers found most expanded thyroid clonotypes above 0.001 in blood as well. Ophthalmopathy was told apart from stable hyperthyroidism by a 13 V-J model.

Sample: peripheral blood or thyroid tissue (not recorded which). The chain combines TRBV7-9 with TRBJ2-5, with a tentative D call TRBD1 (5 bases). This sequence was found in an adult man with Graves' disease, either hyperthyroidism or ophthalmopathy (not recorded which). Here the CDR3 DNA reads TGTGCCAGCAGTCCCCCAGGGCCCCAGTACTTC. It translates to CASSPPGPQYF.